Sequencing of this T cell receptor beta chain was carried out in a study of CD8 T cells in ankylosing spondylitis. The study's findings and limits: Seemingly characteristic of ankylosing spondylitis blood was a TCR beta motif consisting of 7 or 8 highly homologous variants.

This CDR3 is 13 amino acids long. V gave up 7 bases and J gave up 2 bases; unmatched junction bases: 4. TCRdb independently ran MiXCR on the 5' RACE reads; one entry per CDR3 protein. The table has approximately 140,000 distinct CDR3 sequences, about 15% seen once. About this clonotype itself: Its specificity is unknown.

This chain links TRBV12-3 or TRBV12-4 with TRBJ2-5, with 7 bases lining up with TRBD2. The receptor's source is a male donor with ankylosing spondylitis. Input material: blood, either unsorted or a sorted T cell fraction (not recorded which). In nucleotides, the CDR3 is TGTGCCAGCAATTGGGACTATCAAGAGACCCAGTACTTC. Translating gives CASNWDYQETQYF.